A selection of T cell receptor beta chains follows, all from one sample in a study of cytomegalovirus exposure and HLA in healthy donors. Libraries were prepared by immunoSEQ multiplex PCR; TCRdb keeps only in-frame clonotypes and omits some of them. The sample has 100,000 to 150,000 clones, about 84% seen once. Input material: PBMCs. The receptor set was obtained from a boy under 18 in good health and CMV-seronegative. The CDR3 runs from the conserved cysteine through the conserved F or W. Fields, in order: J gene, clone size, V gene, D gene, CDR3 DNA, CDR3 protein. D genes are given only for firm matches. The size field is filled for only some rows; it gives once, few, many or a size class.

j_gene: TRBJ1-1; abundance: .; v_gene: TRBV30; d_gene: .; CDR3nt: TGTGCCTGGAGCCCAGGGAACACTGAAGCTTTCTTT; CDR3aa: CAWSPGNTEAFF
j_gene: TRBJ1-5; abundance: few; v_gene: TRBV2; d_gene: .; CDR3nt: TGTGCCAGCAGGGGAAAGGGGGTAGATCAGCCCCAGCATTTT; CDR3aa: CASRGKGVDQPQHF
j_gene: TRBJ2-7; abundance: once; v_gene: TRBV5-1; d_gene: .; CDR3nt: TGCGCCAGCAGCATAAGCCACTCCTACGAGCAGTACTTC; CDR3aa: CASSISHSYEQYF
j_gene: TRBJ2-7; abundance: .; v_gene: TRBV2; d_gene: .; CDR3nt: TGTGCCAGCAGTAAGGCGCGCGGGGCCGCCTACGAGCAGTACTTC; CDR3aa: CASSKARGAAYEQYF
j_gene: TRBJ1-1; abundance: .; v_gene: TRBV5-1; d_gene: .; CDR3nt: TGCGCCAGCAGCTTGGGGGATGGGGGGAAGAACACTGAAGCTTTCTTT; CDR3aa: CASSLGDGGKNTEAFF
j_gene: TRBJ2-4; abundance: .; v_gene: TRBV10-2; d_gene: .; CDR3nt: TGCGCCAGCAGTGAGTCGTTGGAGGGGTTTGCCAAAAACATTCAGTACTTC; CDR3aa: CASSESLEGFAKNIQYF
j_gene: TRBJ2-5; abundance: .; v_gene: TRBV7-9; d_gene: .; CDR3nt: TGTGCCAGCAGCTTTACGCCCAGGGACTTACAAGAGACCCAGTACTTC; CDR3aa: CASSFTPRDLQETQYF
j_gene: TRBJ2-7; abundance: .; v_gene: TRBV30; d_gene: .; CDR3nt: TGTGCCTGGAGTGGCCTAACCTACGAGCAGTACTTC; CDR3aa: CAWSGLTYEQYF
j_gene: TRBJ2-2; abundance: .; v_gene: TRBV9; d_gene: TRBD2; CDR3nt: TGTGCCAGCAGCGTAGGCACTAGCGCCTACACCGGGGAGCTGTTTTTT; CDR3aa: CASSVGTSAYTGELFF
j_gene: TRBJ1-1; abundance: few; v_gene: TRBV7-3; d_gene: .; CDR3nt: TGTGCCAGCAGCTTAGCAGAGAACACTGAAGCTTTCTTT; CDR3aa: CASSLAENTEAFF
j_gene: TRBJ1-4; abundance: few; v_gene: TRBV2; d_gene: .; CDR3nt: TGTGCCAGCGGGGGGGGAGGAAAAACTAATGAAAAACTGTTTTTT; CDR3aa: CASGGGGKTNEKLFF
j_gene: TRBJ2-1; abundance: .; v_gene: TRBV6-4; d_gene: TRBD2; CDR3nt: TGTGCCAGCAGTGACTCGGCGGGAGGGGCGAATGAGCAGTTCTTC; CDR3aa: CASSDSAGGANEQFF
j_gene: TRBJ1-1; abundance: .; v_gene: TRBV11-3; d_gene: .; CDR3nt: TGTGCCAGCAGCTCGAGACAGGAAAAGGGCACTGAAGCTTTCTTT; CDR3aa: CASSSRQEKGTEAFF
j_gene: TRBJ1-6; abundance: .; v_gene: TRBV6-5; d_gene: TRBD1; CDR3nt: TGTGCCAGCAGCTGGGGACAGAAGGATTCACCCCTCCACTTT; CDR3aa: CASSWGQKDSPLHF
j_gene: TRBJ2-7; abundance: .; v_gene: TRBV19; d_gene: TRBD1; CDR3nt: TGTGCCAGTAGTGTGACAGGGTCGGGCTCCTACGAGCAGTACTTC; CDR3aa: CASSVTGSGSYEQYF
j_gene: TRBJ2-5; abundance: .; v_gene: TRBV30; d_gene: TRBD1; CDR3nt: TGTGCCTGGAGGGCAACCGGGACAGGGCAAGAGACCCAGTACTTC; CDR3aa: CAWRATGTGQETQYF
j_gene: TRBJ2-1; abundance: .; v_gene: TRBV28; d_gene: .; CDR3nt: TGTGCCAGCAGTTTATTCGGGACTAATGAGCAGTTCTTC; CDR3aa: CASSLFGTNEQFF
j_gene: TRBJ2-7; abundance: few; v_gene: TRBV11-1; d_gene: TRBD2; CDR3nt: TGTGCCAGCAGCTTTAGGACGGGAGGGCCGCCAGAGCAGTACTTC; CDR3aa: CASSFRTGGPPEQYF
j_gene: TRBJ1-3; abundance: few; v_gene: TRBV19; d_gene: TRBD1; CDR3nt: TGTGCCAGTAGTACCACCGGGACAGAAGGAAACACCATATATTTT; CDR3aa: CASSTTGTEGNTIYF
j_gene: TRBJ2-1; abundance: .; v_gene: TRBV9; d_gene: .; CDR3nt: TGTGCCAGCAGCGTAGAATGGACAAGGGATGGTGAGCAGTTCTTC; CDR3aa: CASSVEWTRDGEQFF
j_gene: TRBJ1-1; abundance: .; v_gene: TRBV5-6; d_gene: TRBD1; CDR3nt: TGTGCCAGCAGCTTCGGGACAGGGGCCTGGGGGAGTGAAGCTTTCTTT; CDR3aa: CASSFGTGAWGSEAFF
j_gene: TRBJ2-7; abundance: .; v_gene: TRBV5-4; d_gene: TRBD1; CDR3nt: TGTGCCAGCAGCTTGGGGGGGACAGGGGCCTACGAGCAGTACTTC; CDR3aa: CASSLGGTGAYEQYF
j_gene: TRBJ2-7; abundance: once; v_gene: TRBV5-1; d_gene: TRBD2; CDR3nt: TGCGCCAGCAGCTTTGATGTTTGGACTAGCGGGAGGGTCATCTCCTACGAGCAGTACTTC; CDR3aa: CASSFDVWTSGRVISYEQYF
j_gene: TRBJ2-3; abundance: .; v_gene: TRBV9; d_gene: .; CDR3nt: TGTGCCAGCAGCGTAGGAGTTAGCGGTTTCACAGATACGCAGTATTTT; CDR3aa: CASSVGVSGFTDTQYF
j_gene: TRBJ2-6; abundance: .; v_gene: TRBV30; d_gene: .; CDR3nt: TGTGCCTGGAGTGTACGGTCGTTCTCGGGGGCCAACGTCCTGACTTTC; CDR3aa: CAWSVRSFSGANVLTF
j_gene: TRBJ2-1; abundance: .; v_gene: TRBV30; d_gene: .; CDR3nt: TGTGCCCTAGGACAGTCTGAGCAGTTCTTC; CDR3aa: CALGQSEQFF
j_gene: TRBJ1-6; abundance: .; v_gene: TRBV25-1; d_gene: .; CDR3nt: TGTGCCAGCGGTAGGAGATTTGATAATTCACCCCTCCACTTT; CDR3aa: CASGRRFDNSPLHF
j_gene: TRBJ2-7; abundance: .; v_gene: TRBV2; d_gene: .; CDR3nt: TGTGCCAGCAGTGTCTCATTGGCCGTCGAGCAGTACTTC; CDR3aa: CASSVSLAVEQYF
j_gene: TRBJ2-5; abundance: .; v_gene: TRBV6-5; d_gene: .; CDR3nt: TGTGCCAGCAGAAGGACTATCCAAGAGACCCAGTACTTC; CDR3aa: CASRRTIQETQYF
j_gene: TRBJ2-7; abundance: once; v_gene: TRBV30; d_gene: .; CDR3nt: TGTGCCTGGAGGAGGGAATACGAGCAGTACTTC; CDR3aa: CAWRREYEQYF
j_gene: TRBJ1-1; abundance: .; v_gene: TRBV7-2; d_gene: .; CDR3nt: TGTGCCAGCAGCTTAGACAGGCCTGCCCATGACACTGAAGCTTTCTTT; CDR3aa: CASSLDRPAHDTEAFF
j_gene: TRBJ2-1; abundance: .; v_gene: TRBV29-1; d_gene: .; CDR3nt: TGCAGCGTCCCTATTTGGGCAAATGAGCAGTTCTTC; CDR3aa: CSVPIWANEQFF
j_gene: TRBJ2-7; abundance: .; v_gene: TRBV28; d_gene: .; CDR3nt: TGTGCCAGCAGTTCCCGGGGGACCACCGAAGTCGAGCAGTACTTC; CDR3aa: CASSSRGTTEVEQYF
j_gene: TRBJ2-3; abundance: .; v_gene: TRBV6-6; d_gene: TRBD2; CDR3nt: TGTGCCAGCAGGGATAGCGGGAGGGCGGGCACAGATACGCAGTATTTT; CDR3aa: CASRDSGRAGTDTQYF
j_gene: TRBJ2-7; abundance: .; v_gene: TRBV4-1; d_gene: .; CDR3nt: TGCGCCAGCAGCCTTCAATCCGGGGGTCAATCCTACGAGCAGTACTTC; CDR3aa: CASSLQSGGQSYEQYF
j_gene: TRBJ2-1; abundance: .; v_gene: TRBV19; d_gene: TRBD2; CDR3nt: TGTGCCAGTAGTGAGGTGCTAGCGGGCAATGAGCAGTTCTTC; CDR3aa: CASSEVLAGNEQFF
j_gene: TRBJ2-1; abundance: .; v_gene: TRBV4-1; d_gene: TRBD2; CDR3nt: TGCGCCAGCAGCCAAGTGGGCGGGAGTGGCAATGAGCAGTTCTTC; CDR3aa: CASSQVGGSGNEQFF
j_gene: TRBJ2-1; abundance: .; v_gene: TRBV4-1; d_gene: .; CDR3nt: TGCGCCAGCAGCCTGGCCTTCGTCCCCTACAATGAGCAGTTCTTC; CDR3aa: CASSLAFVPYNEQFF
j_gene: TRBJ1-1; abundance: .; v_gene: TRBV4-1; d_gene: .; CDR3nt: TGCGCCAGCAGCCCCGGTTGGCGGAAGAACACTGAAGCTTTCTTT; CDR3aa: CASSPGWRKNTEAFF
j_gene: TRBJ2-7; abundance: .; v_gene: TRBV2; d_gene: TRBD1; CDR3nt: TGTGCCAGCAGTTACGGGACAGGGCACTACGAGCAGTACTTC; CDR3aa: CASSYGTGHYEQYF
j_gene: TRBJ2-3; abundance: .; v_gene: TRBV6-1; d_gene: TRBD1; CDR3nt: TGTGCCAGCACAGGGGGCGGACTCTTGGATACGCAGTATTTT; CDR3aa: CASTGGGLLDTQYF
j_gene: TRBJ2-1; abundance: .; v_gene: TRBV6-5; d_gene: .; CDR3nt: TGTGCCAGCAGTTACTCCTTGGGGCATGAGCAGTTCTTC; CDR3aa: CASSYSLGHEQFF
j_gene: TRBJ2-1; abundance: .; v_gene: TRBV15; d_gene: .; CDR3nt: TGTGCCACCAGCAGAGACAGAAGCTCCTACAATGAGCAGTTCTTC; CDR3aa: CATSRDRSSYNEQFF
j_gene: TRBJ2-7; abundance: .; v_gene: TRBV30; d_gene: TRBD1; CDR3nt: TGTGCCTGGAGCCCAGGGACAGGGCTCGGTTGGGAGCAGTACTTC; CDR3aa: CAWSPGTGLGWEQYF
j_gene: TRBJ2-7; abundance: .; v_gene: TRBV7-8; d_gene: TRBD2; CDR3nt: TGTGCCAGCAGCTTAGCGGCTAGCGGGAGTTACGAGCAGTACTTC; CDR3aa: CASSLAASGSYEQYF